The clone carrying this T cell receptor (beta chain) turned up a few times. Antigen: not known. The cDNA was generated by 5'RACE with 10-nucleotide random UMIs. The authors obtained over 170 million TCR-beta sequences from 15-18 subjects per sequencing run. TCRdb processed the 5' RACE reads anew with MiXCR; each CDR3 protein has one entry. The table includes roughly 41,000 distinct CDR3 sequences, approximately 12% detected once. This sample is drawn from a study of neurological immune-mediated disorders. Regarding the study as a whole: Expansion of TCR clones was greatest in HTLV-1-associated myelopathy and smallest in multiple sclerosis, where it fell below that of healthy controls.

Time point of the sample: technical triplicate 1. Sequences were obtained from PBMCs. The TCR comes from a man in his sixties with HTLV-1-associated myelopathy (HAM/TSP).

The CDR3 region is CASSLGGSCQETQYF. The DNA for the CDR3 is TGTGCCAGCAGCTTAGGGGGGAGCTGCCAAGAGACCCAGTACTTC. The rearrangement links TRBV7-3 to TRBJ2-5, with D possibly TRBD2 on 6 matching bases. Deletions cut 2 bases from V and 1 base from J, with 11 bases between. CDR1 is SGHTA and CDR2 is FQGTGA in the germline V gene. CDR3 length: 15 amino acids.